One sample yielded the 2 T cell receptor beta chains listed below, sequenced in a study of T cell changes during pregnancy in multiple sclerosis. Clones were read by immunoSEQ multiplex PCR, and TCRdb kept only the in-frame ones, dropping some. The repertoire includes approximately 65,000 clones, about 89% of them detected once, and about 0.76% sits in the top ten. Here the sequenced sample was CD4+ T cells from peripheral blood mononuclear cells, taken in the first trimester of pregnancy. The receptors here all came from a female donor with multiple sclerosis, enrolled in a pregnancy study.

The chain has TRBV19 and TRBJ1-4, with a weak D call TRBD1 (6 bases). The V gene lost 5 bases and the J gene lost 1 base, with 14 bases spanning the gap. Germline CDR1 LNHDA, CDR2 SQIVND (reference sequence). The CDR3 contains 16 residues. CDR3 protein: CASSFPRGETNEKLFF. CDR3 DNA: TGTGCCAGTAGTTTCCCCAGGGGAGAAACTAATGAAAAACTGTTTTTT.

This clone came up once. This sequence joins TRBV19 and TRBJ2-7; 7 bases are a match to TRBD2. Germline CDR1 reads LNHDA; CDR2 reads SQIVND (reference sequence). V lost 3 bases and J lost 2; bases outside the gene matches: 4. CDR3 length: 14 residues. DNA for the CDR3: TGTGCCAGTAGTATTAGAGCGGGGACCTACGAGCAGTACTTC. Amino acids: CASSIRAGTYEQYF.